This record looks at one T cell receptor beta chain sequence and its context. Its antigen is not known. The same CDR3 is also encoded by other DNA sequences in this sample. The data were taken from a study of shared clonotypes between healthy human individuals. Trimming took off 2 bases at V and 6 bases at J, with 7 bases between the two ends. The CDR3 runs to 13 residues. Germline lookup yields CDR1 MNHEY and CDR2 SMNVEV (reference sequence). Naive CD8 populations comprised CD45RO-negative cells positively selected for CCR7, excluding terminally differentiated effector memory CD45RA+ cells. HIV-negative, healthy adults without recent acute infections or vaccinations were the donors. Measured with immunoSEQ multiplex PCR; TCRdb has only the in-frame clones, and not every one. The sample contains 2 million to 2.5 million clones, about 92% of which appear only once. Findings and limits, study-wide: Non-shared clonotypes showed lower generation probabilities than clonotypes common to all four donors.

The clonotype was recovered from a man between 18 and 29 years old in good health. Some clones in this sample may be carry-over from other donors' samples. Sequenced input: naive CD8+ T cells from PBMCs. J is TRBJ2-2 and V is TRBV27; D is ambiguous. The CDR3 reads CASSLQGSGELFF. CDR3 bases: TGTGCCAGCAGTTTACAAGGGTCCGGGGAGCTGTTTTTT.